One sample yielded the 14 T cell receptor beta chains listed below, sequenced in a study of PD-L1 blockade in urothelial cancer. Assay: immunoSEQ multiplex PCR; the TCRdb copy retains only in-frame clones and omits some. The table includes just under 45,000 clones, 85% to 90% detected once. Sequencing used PBMCs, obtained around atezolizumab (anti-PD-L1) treatment. Receptors were obtained from a woman aged 60-70 years with urothelial cancer.

The V call is TRBV25-1, the J call TRBJ2-3; D uncertain. CDR3 length: 16 amino acids. Trimming left V 2 bases short and J 2 bases short, with 14 bases between. CDR1 MGHDK and CDR2 SYGVNS come from the germline V gene. CDR3 DNA sequence: TGTGCCAGCAGTGAAGGTTTGTTGGCCGCCACAGATACGCAGTATTTT. Its translation: CASSEGLLAATDTQYF.

The V gene is TRBV7-2, the J gene TRBJ2-3; the match to TRBD2 covers 8 bases. Germline CDR1 reads SGHTA; CDR2 reads FQGNSA. The CDR3 totals 16 residues. With V trimmed by 5 bases and J by 1 base, 8 bases remained unmatched. As DNA, the CDR3 is TGTGCCAGCAGCCAAGTCCGAGCGGGGGGCACAGATACGCAGTATTTT. The encoded protein is CASSQVRAGGTDTQYF. The full variable domain, its missing parts supplied by reference TRBV7-2 and TRBJ2-3, is GAGVSQSPSNKVTEKGKDVELRCDPISGHTALYWYRQSLGQGLEFLIYFQGNSAPDKSGLPSDRFSAERTGGSVSTLTIQRTQQEDSAVYLCASSQVRAGGTDTQYFGPGTRLTVL.

In nucleotides, the CDR3 is TGTGCCAGTAGTCCAGGGGACAGGGGGCCCATGAACACTGAAGCTTTCTTT. Translation: CASSPGDRGPMNTEAFF. J is TRBJ1-1 and V is TRBV19, with TRBD1 matching over 12 bases. This CDR3 contains 17 residues. J lost 0 bases, V lost 5 bases, and 7 bases had no gene match. Looked up from germline, CDR1 is LNHDA and CDR2 is SQIVND (reference sequence).

This chain uses TRBV9 with TRBJ2-3, with TRBD2 as a possible D gene (5 bases). There are 14 residues in the CDR3. The V end lost 3 bases, the J end lost 0 bases, and 8 bases lay between the germline ends. Germline CDR1 reads SGDLS; CDR2 reads YYNGEE. This CDR3 reads CASSGGLSTDTQYF. The CDR3 DNA reads as TGTGCCAGCAGCGGAGGGCTGAGCACAGATACGCAGTATTTT.

This clone was seen once. This chain joins TRBV18 and TRBJ1-4, with 8 nucleotides matching TRBD1. Germline V gives CDR1 KGHSH, CDR2 LQKENI. The CDR3 has 14 amino acids. The junction had 1 base not matched to a gene; V was cut back by 3 bases and J by 4 bases. CDR3 amino acids: CASSPGQDNEKLFF. CDR3 nucleotide sequence: TGTGCCAGCTCACCGGGACAGGATAATGAAAAACTGTTTTTT.

The rearrangement joins TRBV5-1 to TRBJ2-7, with 7 positions matching TRBD1. The CDR3 covers 14 residues. J was trimmed by 4 bases and V by 5 bases; bases with no gene match: 9. The germline V gene encodes CDR1 SGHRS and CDR2 YFSETQ. The CDR3 sequence: CASRLEQGVYEQYF. CDR3 in DNA: TGCGCCAGCAGACTGGAGCAGGGGGTGTACGAGCAGTACTTC.

This chain links TRBV6-5 with TRBJ2-5, with TRBD1 matching over 7 bases. V lost 10 bases to trimming and J lost 9 bases; unmatched junction nucleotides: 14. The germline V gene has CDR1 MNHEY and CDR2 SVGAGI. This CDR3 spans 13 amino acids. The chain's CDR3 is CATRALRQGSQYF. CDR3 sequence (DNA): TGTGCCACCAGGGCGCTCCGACAGGGTTCCCAGTACTTC.

This clone was counted a single time. The V gene is TRBV7-9, the J gene TRBJ2-7; tentative D call: TRBD2 (6 bases). There are 15 residues in the CDR3. Between the trimmed V and J ends, which lost 1 base and 0 bases, there was a span of 10 bases. CDR1 is SEHNR, CDR2 FQNEAQ, per germline (reference sequence). CDR3 sequence reads: CASSLVHGGSYEQYF. The CDR3 coding sequence is TGTGCCAGCAGCTTAGTCCACGGGGGCTCCTACGAGCAGTACTTC.

The V call is TRBV19, the J call TRBJ2-3; 13 nucleotides agree with TRBD2. Looked up from germline, CDR1 is LNHDA and CDR2 is SQIVND (reference sequence). The trim removed 8 bases at V and 3 bases at J, leaving 2 bases unmatched. The CDR3 has 14 amino acids. CDR3 in amino acids: CASLTSGRTDTQYF. The CDR3, as DNA: TGTGCCAGTCTGACTAGCGGGAGGACAGATACGCAGTATTTT. Together with reference TRBV19 and TRBJ2-3, the CDR3 gives the full variable domain: DGGITQSPKYLFRKEGQNVTLSCEQNLNHDAMYWYRQDPGQGLRLIYYSQIVNDFQKGDIAEGYSVSREKKESFPLTVTSAQKNPTAFYLCASLTSGRTDTQYFGPGTRLTVL.

The sample holds a few counts of this clone. This sequence joins TRBV13 and TRBJ2-5; tentatively, D is TRBD1 (5 bases). Trimming pared 4 bases from V and 4 bases from J, leaving 16 bases between. This CDR3 is built from 15 residues. Germline V gene data show CDR1 as PRHDT and CDR2 as FYEKMQ (reference sequence). The CDR3 spells CASSSTPRVGETQYF. CDR3 bases: TGTGCCAGCAGCTCGACCCCCAGGGTAGGAGAGACCCAGTACTTC.

This rearrangement joins TRBV5-6 to TRBJ1-2; 7 bases agree with TRBD1. V shed 4 bases and J 3 bases; nucleotides not matched to a gene: 3. Germline V gives CDR1 SGHDT, CDR2 YYEEEE. The CDR3 contains 13 residues. CDR3 sequence: CASSLDRDYGYTF. For the CDR3, the DNA is TGTGCCAGCAGCCTAGACAGGGACTATGGCTACACCTTC.

CDR3 amino acids: CASSLGQYSYNEQFF. The CDR3 DNA reads as TGTGCCAGCAGCCTAGGACAGTACTCCTACAATGAGCAGTTCTTC. The chain is built from TRBV5-4 and TRBJ2-1; D is possibly TRBD1 (6 bases). V lost 4 bases and J lost 0, with 11 bases in between. The CDR3 extends over 15 amino acids. CDR1 and CDR2 (germline): SGHNT, YYREEE (reference sequence).

V usage is TRBV7-2 and J usage is TRBJ2-7; TRBD2 matches at 9 bases. Trimming at V came to 5 bases and at J to 0 bases, leaving 5 bases not matched to a gene. Germline V gene lookup returns CDR1 SGHTA and CDR2 FQGNSA. The CDR3 runs to 15 residues. CDR3 DNA sequence: TGTGCCAGCAGCGGAGAGCGGGGGGCCTCCTACGAGCAGTACTTC. It codes for CASSGERGASYEQYF. Supplemented by reference TRBV7-2 and TRBJ2-7, the full variable domain reads GAGVSQSPSNKVTEKGKDVELRCDPISGHTALYWYRQSLGQGLEFLIYFQGNSAPDKSGLPSDRFSAERTGGSVSTLTIQRTQQEDSAVYLCASSGERGASYEQYFGPGTRLTVT.

The gene calls are TRBV7-7 and TRBJ2-3, with D possibly TRBD1 on 5 matching bases. The V gene lost 2 bases and the J gene lost 4 bases, with 7 bases spanning the gap. CDR3 length: 13 residues. Germline CDR1 SSHAT, CDR2 FNYEAQ (reference sequence). CDR3 residues: CASSLQGSDTQYF. In DNA form, the CDR3 reads TGTGCCAGCAGCTTACAGGGCTCAGATACGCAGTATTTT.